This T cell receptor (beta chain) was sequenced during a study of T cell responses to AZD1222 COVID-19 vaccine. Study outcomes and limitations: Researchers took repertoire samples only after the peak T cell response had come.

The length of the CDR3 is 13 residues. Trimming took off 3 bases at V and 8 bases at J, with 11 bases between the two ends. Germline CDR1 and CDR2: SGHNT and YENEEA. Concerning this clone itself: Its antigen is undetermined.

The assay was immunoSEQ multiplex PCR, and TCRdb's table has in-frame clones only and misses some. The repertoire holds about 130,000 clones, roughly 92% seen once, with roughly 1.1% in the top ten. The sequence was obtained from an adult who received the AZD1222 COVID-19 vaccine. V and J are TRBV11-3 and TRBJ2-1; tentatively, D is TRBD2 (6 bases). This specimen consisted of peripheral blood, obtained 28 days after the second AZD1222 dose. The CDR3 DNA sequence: TGTGCCAGCAGCTTTGGAGGGGAGTATGAGCAGTTCTTC. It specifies CASSFGGEYEQFF. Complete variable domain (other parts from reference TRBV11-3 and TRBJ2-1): EAGVVQSPRYKIIEKKQPVAFWCNPISGHNTLYWYLQNLGQGPELLIRYENEEAVDDSQLPKDRFSAERLKGVDSTLKIQPAELGDSAVYLCASSFGGEYEQFFGPGTRLTVL.